This entry concerns a single T cell receptor (beta chain). These data originate in a study of blood T cell repertoires in COVID-19. Background on the study: Sources were T cells, B-cell-depleted T cells, or PBMCs; the material itself was cDNA or gDNA.

As processed by the authors: By means of reference gene primer amplification, nucleated cell counts were estimated. Clones were read by immunoSEQ multiplex PCR, and TCRdb kept only the in-frame ones, dropping some. The V and J calls and clone size were taken over from that table, and D and trimming were inferred from the DNA. The sample records under 40,000 clones, approximately 80% being singletons. V trimming: 6 bases; J trimming: 4 bases; junction bases outside the gene matches: 9. The germline V gene has CDR1 SGHRS and CDR2 YFSETQ. There are 14 residues in the CDR3. The sequence came from a woman in her 70s with acute or convalescent COVID-19. The chain carries TRBV5-1 and TRBJ1-2; the match to TRBD1 covers 7 bases. Specimen: peripheral blood. CDR3 in amino acids: CASNAGTAGYGYTF. Written as DNA, the CDR3 is TGCGCCAGCAACGCCGGGACAGCCGGCTATGGCTACACCTTC.